The following is a T cell receptor beta chain sequence with its context. Its antigen is unknown. Repertoires were generated with immunoSEQ multiplex PCR, while TCRdb's copy carries only in-frame clones and drops some. The table includes just under 65,000 clones, 89% detected once. Graft tissue processing released intraepithelial and lamina propria lymphocytes. This entry comes from a study of graft-versus-host responses after intestinal transplantation. V dropped 0 bases and J dropped 2 bases, with 5 bases sitting between them. Looked up from germline, CDR1 is MNHNY and CDR2 is SVGAGI (reference sequence). The CDR3 has 14 residues. General study points: Recipient marrow harbored GvH clones, some of which surfaced first in ileum or blood. There was an association between peak levels of circulating GvH clones and early post-transplant HvG declines.

The receptor's source is a human patient who received an intestinal transplant, so some T cells may come from the graft donor. The chain links TRBV6-6 to TRBJ1-3; D remains ambiguous. Sequenced material: ileum tissue, taken 357 days after transplant. CDR3 sequence reads: CASSYSNTGNTIYF. The CDR3 DNA reads as TGTGCCAGCAGTTACTCTAACACTGGAAACACCATATATTTT.